This T cell receptor beta chain was recorded in a study of human T cells and chemical hapten exposure listed by TCRdb under 2021. With regard to the full study: For sensitization, 2% DPC in acetone was applied to a 2 cm by 2 cm area of upper inner arm skin. Patients additionally received weekly therapeutic DPC doses to the scalp throughout the roughly 23-week study period. Patch testing on the upper back used Finn chambers containing 0.01% DPC, with scoring done after 6 days according to International Contact Dermatitis Research Group standards. Alopecia areata with under or over 50% scalp involvement, alopecia totalis and alopecia universalis were represented in the patient cohort, which was mostly female. The libraries were sequenced as a pool, and the TCR yield per sample differed mostly because of small variations in library volumes within the pool. The study tracked peripheral blood TCR repertoire changes in vivo during primary and secondary sensitization to the hapten diphenylcyclopropenone (DPC) in alopecia patients. Blood samples were taken from patients before sensitization (week 0) and then at 2, 6 and about 24 weeks after DPC sensitization. Blood for TCR sequencing was provided by twenty-nine alopecia patients at one to four time points (pre-sensitization, 2, 6 and 24 weeks).

The trim is 5 bases for V and 4 bases for J, with a gap of 14 bases between the germline ends. The CDR3, cysteine through phenylalanine, is 15 amino acids long. Only CDR3 DNA remains: 45 bases, in frame from the first base. The germline V gene sets CDR1 to MGHRA and CDR2 to YSYEKL. Worth noting for this clonotype: The specificity of this receptor is unknown. Base qualities were left out, and no much larger clone turns up one base away.

General study outcomes and caveats: A positive correlation was found between the number of PT1 expanded TCRs and patch test score, with significance reached at thresholds 8, 16 and 32 but not 4. Significantly more large CDR3 similarity clusters were formed by expanded TCRs than by pre-sensitization or healthy control sets, consistent with antigen-driven responses. All patients had alopecia, a presumed autoimmune disease, so their immune response might differ from that of healthy individuals. After repeated subsampling, the strength of the expansion versus patch-test correlation and the threshold at which it became significant changed. DPC sensitization did not change the number of TCRs with a frequency above 1 in 1000, and there was no evidence of changes in global repertoire structure.

The sample's time point label, decoded: patch test 2, 6 weeks after DPC sensitization. The treatment or condition label of this sample denotes: therapeutic diphenylcyclopropenone sensitization with weekly scalp DPC. At every patch-test visit, the blood draw took place before the patch test was put on. Eligible patients were aged 18 to 70, diagnosed with alopecia, deemed suitable for DPC therapy, and excluded if pregnant. Total RNA was isolated from unfractionated whole blood collected in Tempus Blood RNA tubes. Receptors were amplified or captured by RACE. Instrument on record: NextSeq 500. During library preparation, unique molecular identifiers were attached to individual cDNA molecules so that TCRs could be counted quantitatively and reproducibly. Each blood RNA sample was used to sequence both TCR alpha and TCR beta chains. Per the original workflow: The median number of TCRs per sample was roughly 94,000, ranging from roughly 23,224 to 700,000. The Decombinator software suite was used to annotate the V, J and CDR3 of the TCR reads. To make PS versus PT1 abundance plots, every sample was subsampled to the same number of TCRs (28,000). Expanded TCRs were defined as absent before sensitization and observed at least eight times at the 2-week time point. TCRdb applied fastp at Q25 and MiXCR to the public reads, then kept only in-frame beta chains. Entries that share a CDR3 protein sequence are merged under the most common genes and DNA. TCRdb, not the original authors, processed these V and J calls. The sample profile shows 42,000 or so distinct CDR3 sequences; 8% to 9.5% of them were found once. Of the sample, approximately 16% falls within the top ten clones.

The source material was whole blood, sampled in connection with sensitization to the hapten diphenylcyclopropenone (DPC). The chain links TRBV4-1 with TRBJ2-2; too little of a D gene remains to name it. The sequence was obtained from a middle-aged woman with alopecia areata. Some clones in this sample may be carry-over from other donors' samples. Here is the DNA: TGCGCCAGCAGCTCTCCCCTATTTAGCACCGGGGAGCTGTTTTTT. This is translated as CASSSPLFSTGELFF.